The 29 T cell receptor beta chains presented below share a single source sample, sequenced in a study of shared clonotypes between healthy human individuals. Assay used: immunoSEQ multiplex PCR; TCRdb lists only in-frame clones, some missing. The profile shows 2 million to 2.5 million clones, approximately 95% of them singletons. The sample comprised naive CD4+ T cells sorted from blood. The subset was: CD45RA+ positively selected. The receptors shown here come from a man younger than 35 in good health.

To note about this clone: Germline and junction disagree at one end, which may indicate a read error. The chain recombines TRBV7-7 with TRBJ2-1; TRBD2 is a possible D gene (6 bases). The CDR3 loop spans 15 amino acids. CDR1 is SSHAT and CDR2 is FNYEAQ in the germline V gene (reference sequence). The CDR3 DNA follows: TGTGCTAGCAGCATCCCGGGACGGGAGTACAATGAGCAGTTCTTC. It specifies CASSIPGREYNEQFF.

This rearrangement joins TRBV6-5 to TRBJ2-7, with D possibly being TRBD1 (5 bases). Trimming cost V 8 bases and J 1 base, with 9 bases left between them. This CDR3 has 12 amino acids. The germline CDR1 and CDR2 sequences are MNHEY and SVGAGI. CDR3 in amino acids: CASGRVSYEQYF. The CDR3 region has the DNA TGTGCCAGCGGCAGGGTTTCCTACGAGCAGTACTTC.

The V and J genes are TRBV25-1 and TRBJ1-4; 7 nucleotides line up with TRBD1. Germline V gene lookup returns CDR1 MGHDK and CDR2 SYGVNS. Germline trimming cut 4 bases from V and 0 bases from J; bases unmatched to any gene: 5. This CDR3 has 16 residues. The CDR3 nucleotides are TGTGCCAGCAGTGCGGGACAGACTACAACTAATGAAAAACTGTTTTTT. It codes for CASSAGQTTTNEKLFF.

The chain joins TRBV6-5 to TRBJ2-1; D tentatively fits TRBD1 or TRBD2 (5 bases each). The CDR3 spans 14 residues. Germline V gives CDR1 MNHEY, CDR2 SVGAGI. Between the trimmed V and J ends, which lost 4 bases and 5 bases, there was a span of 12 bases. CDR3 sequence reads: CASSSGPLNNEQFF. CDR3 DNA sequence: TGTGCCAGCAGTTCGGGACCCCTCAACAATGAGCAGTTCTTC.

The CDR3, as DNA: TGTGCCAGCAGCTCGGGGTTGGCCGGGGAGCTGTTTTTT. As protein: CASSSGLAGELFF. The rearrangement joins TRBV7-9 to TRBJ2-2; the D gene is possibly TRBD2 (5 bases). CDR1 is SEHNR, CDR2 FQNEAQ, per germline (reference sequence). This CDR3 is 13 amino acids long. V was trimmed by 4 bases and J by 6 bases, leaving 9 bases between them. Combining the CDR3 with reference TRBV7-9 and TRBJ2-2 gives the whole variable domain DTGVSQNPRHKITKRGQNVTFRCDPISEHNRLYWYRQTLGQGPEFLTYFQNEAQLEKSRLLSDRFSAERPKGSFSTLEIQRTEQGDSAMYLCASSSGLAGELFFGEGSRLTVL.

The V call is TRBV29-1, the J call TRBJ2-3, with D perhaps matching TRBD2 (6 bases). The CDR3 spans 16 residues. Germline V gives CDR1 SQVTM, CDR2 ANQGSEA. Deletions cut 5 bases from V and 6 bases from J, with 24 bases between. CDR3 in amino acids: CSVYRDSGFLKDTQYF. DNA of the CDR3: TGCAGCGTTTACCGGGACTCCGGATTCTTGAAGGATACGCAGTATTTT.

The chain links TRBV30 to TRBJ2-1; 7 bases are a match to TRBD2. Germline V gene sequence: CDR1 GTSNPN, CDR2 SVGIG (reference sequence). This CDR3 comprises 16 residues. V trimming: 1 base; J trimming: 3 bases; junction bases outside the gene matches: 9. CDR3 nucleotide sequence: TGTGCCTGGAGTGGATTCCGGGCGGGGGACTACAATGAGCAGTTCTTC. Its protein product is CAWSGFRAGDYNEQFF.

This chain's CDR3 is CASSLYRDRGSPLHF. In DNA, the CDR3 is TGTGCCAGCAGTTTATACAGGGATCGAGGATCACCCCTCCACTTT. The V gene is TRBV27, the J gene TRBJ1-6, with D perhaps TRBD1 (6 bases). Trimming pared 1 base from V and 10 bases from J, leaving 14 bases between. The CDR3 extends over 15 amino acids. Per germline, CDR1 MNHEY and CDR2 SMNVEV (reference sequence).

The CDR3 is CASSLDRLVDYEQYF. DNA of the CDR3: TGTGCCAGCAGCTTAGATCGACTAGTCGACTACGAGCAGTACTTC. The gene calls are TRBV7-2 and TRBJ2-7; a weak D match, TRBD2 (6 bases). Germline V gene sequence: CDR1 SGHTA, CDR2 FQGNSA. This CDR3 comprises 15 residues. Trimming cost V 1 base and J 3 bases, with 13 bases left between them.

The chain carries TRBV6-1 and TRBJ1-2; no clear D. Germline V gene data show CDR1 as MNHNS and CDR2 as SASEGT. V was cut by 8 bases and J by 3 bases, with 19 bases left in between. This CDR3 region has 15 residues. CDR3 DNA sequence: TGTGCCAGCGAGAGAATTGGTGGGTCGCACTATGGCTACACCTTC. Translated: CASERIGGSHYGYTF.

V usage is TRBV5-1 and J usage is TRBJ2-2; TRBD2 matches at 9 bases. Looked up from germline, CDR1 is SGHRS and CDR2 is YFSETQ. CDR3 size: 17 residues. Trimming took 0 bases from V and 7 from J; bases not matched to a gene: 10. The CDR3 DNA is TGCGCCAGCAGCTTGGCCCTAGCGGGATTTTCGGACGGGGAGCTGTTTTTT. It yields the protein CASSLALAGFSDGELFF. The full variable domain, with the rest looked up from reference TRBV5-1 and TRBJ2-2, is KAGVTQTPRYLIKTRGQQVTLSCSPISGHRSVSWYQQTPGQGLQFLFEYFSETQRNKGNFPGRFSGRQFSNSRSEMNVSTLELGDSALYLCASSLALAGFSDGELFFGEGSRLTVL.

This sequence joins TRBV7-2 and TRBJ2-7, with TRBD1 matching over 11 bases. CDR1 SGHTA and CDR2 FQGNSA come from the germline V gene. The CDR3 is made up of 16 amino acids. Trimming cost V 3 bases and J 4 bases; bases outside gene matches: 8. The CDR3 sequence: CASSLNLGQGAYEQYF. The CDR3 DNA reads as TGTGCCAGCAGCTTGAACCTTGGACAGGGGGCTTACGAGCAGTACTTC. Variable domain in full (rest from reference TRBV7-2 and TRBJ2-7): GAGVSQSPSNKVTEKGKDVELRCDPISGHTALYWYRQSLGQGLEFLIYFQGNSAPDKSGLPSDRFSAERTGGSVSTLTIQRTQQEDSAVYLCASSLNLGQGAYEQYFGPGTRLTVT.

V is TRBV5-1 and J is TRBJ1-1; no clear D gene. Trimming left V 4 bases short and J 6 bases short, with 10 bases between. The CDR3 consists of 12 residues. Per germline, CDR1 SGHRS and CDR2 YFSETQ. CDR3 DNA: TGCGCCAGCAGCCAACCGAGCGCTGAAGCTTTCTTT. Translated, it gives CASSQPSAEAFF.

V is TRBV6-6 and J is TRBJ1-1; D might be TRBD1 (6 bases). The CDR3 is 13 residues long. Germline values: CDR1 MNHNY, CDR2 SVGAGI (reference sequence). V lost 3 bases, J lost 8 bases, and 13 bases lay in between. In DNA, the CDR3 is TGTGCCAGCAGTTATCTATACGGACAGGAAGCTTTCTTT. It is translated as CASSYLYGQEAFF.

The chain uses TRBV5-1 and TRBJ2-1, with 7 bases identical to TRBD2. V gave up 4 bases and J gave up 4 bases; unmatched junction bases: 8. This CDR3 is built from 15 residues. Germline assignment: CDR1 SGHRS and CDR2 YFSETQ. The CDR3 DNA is TGCGCCAGCAGCGCCGCAGCGGGAACTTACAATGAGCAGTTCTTC. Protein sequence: CASSAAAGTYNEQFF.

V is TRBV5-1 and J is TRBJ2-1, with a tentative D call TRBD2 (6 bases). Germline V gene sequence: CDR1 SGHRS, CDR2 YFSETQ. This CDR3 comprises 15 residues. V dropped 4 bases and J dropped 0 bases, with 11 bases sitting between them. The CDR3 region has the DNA TGCGCCAGCAGCCCGGGACTGAACTCCTACAATGAGCAGTTCTTC. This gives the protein CASSPGLNSYNEQFF.

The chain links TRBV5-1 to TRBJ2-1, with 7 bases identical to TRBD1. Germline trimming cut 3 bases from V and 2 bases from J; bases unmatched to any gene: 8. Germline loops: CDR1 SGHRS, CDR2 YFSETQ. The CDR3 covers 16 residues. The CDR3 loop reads CASSWETGLAYNEQFF. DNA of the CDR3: TGCGCCAGCAGCTGGGAGACAGGGCTCGCCTACAATGAGCAGTTCTTC.

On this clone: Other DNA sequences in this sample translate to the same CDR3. The CDR3 DNA follows: TGTGCCAGCAGTCTCGACAGCTACTATGGCTACACCTTC. Translation gives CASSLDSYYGYTF. V is TRBV6-5 and J is TRBJ1-2; D might be TRBD1 (5 bases). CDR1 and CDR2 from the germline V gene are MNHEY and SVGAGI. The CDR3 sequence is 13 residues long. Deletions cut 5 bases from V and 3 bases from J, with 10 bases between.

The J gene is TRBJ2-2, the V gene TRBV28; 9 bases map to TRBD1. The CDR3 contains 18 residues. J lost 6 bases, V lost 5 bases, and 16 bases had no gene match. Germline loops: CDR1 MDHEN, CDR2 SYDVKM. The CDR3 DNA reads TGTGCCAGCAGTGCCCTAAGACCGGGACAGGGATTCCCCGGGGAGCTGTTTTTT. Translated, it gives CASSALRPGQGFPGELFF.

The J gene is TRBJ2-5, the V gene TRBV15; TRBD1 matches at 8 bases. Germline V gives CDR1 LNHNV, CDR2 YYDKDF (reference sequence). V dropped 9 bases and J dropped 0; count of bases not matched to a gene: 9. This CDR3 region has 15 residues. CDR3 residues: CATATGGGYQETQYF. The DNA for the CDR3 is TGTGCCACGGCAACAGGGGGAGGTTACCAAGAGACCCAGTACTTC. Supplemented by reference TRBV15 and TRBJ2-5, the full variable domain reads DAMVIQNPRYQVTQFGKPVTLSCSQTLNHNVMYWYQQKSSQAPKLLFHYYDKDFNNEADTPDNFQSRRPNTSFCFLDIRSPGLGDTAMYLCATATGGGYQETQYFGPGTRLLVL.

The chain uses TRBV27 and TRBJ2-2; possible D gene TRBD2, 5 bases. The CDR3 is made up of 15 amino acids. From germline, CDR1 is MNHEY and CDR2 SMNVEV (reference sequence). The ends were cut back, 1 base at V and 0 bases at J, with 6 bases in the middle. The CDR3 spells CASSLFGANTGELFF. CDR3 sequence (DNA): TGTGCCAGCAGTTTATTCGGGGCGAACACCGGGGAGCTGTTTTTT.

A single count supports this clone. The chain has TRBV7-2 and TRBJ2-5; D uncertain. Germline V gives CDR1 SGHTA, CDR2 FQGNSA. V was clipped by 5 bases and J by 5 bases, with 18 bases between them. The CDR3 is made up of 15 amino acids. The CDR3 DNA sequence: TGTGCCAGCAGCCCTCAGTCTGGAGCCGGGGAGACCCAGTACTTC. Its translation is CASSPQSGAGETQYF.

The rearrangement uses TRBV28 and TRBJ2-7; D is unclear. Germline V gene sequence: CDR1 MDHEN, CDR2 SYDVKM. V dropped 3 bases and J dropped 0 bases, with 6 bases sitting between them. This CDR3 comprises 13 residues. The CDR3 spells CASSLHSSYEQYF. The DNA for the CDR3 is TGTGCCAGCAGTTTGCACAGCTCCTACGAGCAGTACTTC.

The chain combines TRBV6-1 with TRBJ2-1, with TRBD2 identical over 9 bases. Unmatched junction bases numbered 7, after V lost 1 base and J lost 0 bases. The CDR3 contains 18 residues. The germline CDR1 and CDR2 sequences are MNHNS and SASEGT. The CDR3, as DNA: TGTGCCAGCAGTGAAGAGGGCGGGAGGGTAAGCTCCTACAATGAGCAGTTCTTC. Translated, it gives CASSEEGGRVSSYNEQFF.

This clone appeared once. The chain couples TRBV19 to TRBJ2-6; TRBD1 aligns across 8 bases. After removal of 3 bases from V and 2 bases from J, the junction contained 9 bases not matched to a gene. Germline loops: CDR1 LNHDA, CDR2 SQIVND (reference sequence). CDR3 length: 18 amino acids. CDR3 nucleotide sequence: TGTGCCAGTAGTATGACAGGGGCTCTTCTACCTGGGGCCAACGTCCTGACTTTC. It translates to CASSMTGALLPGANVLTF. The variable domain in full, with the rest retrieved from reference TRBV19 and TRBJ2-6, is DGGITQSPKYLFRKEGQNVTLSCEQNLNHDAMYWYRQDPGQGLRLIYYSQIVNDFQKGDIAEGYSVSREKKESFPLTVTSAQKNPTAFYLCASSMTGALLPGANVLTFGAGSRLTVL.

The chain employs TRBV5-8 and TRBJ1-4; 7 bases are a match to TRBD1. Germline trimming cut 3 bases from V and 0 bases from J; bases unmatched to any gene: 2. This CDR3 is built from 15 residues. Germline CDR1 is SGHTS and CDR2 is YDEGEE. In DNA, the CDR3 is TGTGCCAGCAGCTACGGACAGGCAACTAATGAAAAACTGTTTTTT. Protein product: CASSYGQATNEKLFF.

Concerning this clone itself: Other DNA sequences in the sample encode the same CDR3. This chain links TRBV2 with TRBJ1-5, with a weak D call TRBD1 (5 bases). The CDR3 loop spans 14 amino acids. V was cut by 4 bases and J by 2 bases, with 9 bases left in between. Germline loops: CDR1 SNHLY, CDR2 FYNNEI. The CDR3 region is CASSVDRGNQPQHF. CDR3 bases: TGTGCCAGCAGTGTAGACAGAGGCAATCAGCCCCAGCATTTT.

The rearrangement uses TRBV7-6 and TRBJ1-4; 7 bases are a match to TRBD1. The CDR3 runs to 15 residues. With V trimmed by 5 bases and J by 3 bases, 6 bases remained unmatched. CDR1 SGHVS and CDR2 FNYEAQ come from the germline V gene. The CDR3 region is CASSKGGAANEKLFF. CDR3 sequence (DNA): TGTGCCAGCAGCAAAGGGGGCGCAGCTAATGAAAAACTGTTTTTT.

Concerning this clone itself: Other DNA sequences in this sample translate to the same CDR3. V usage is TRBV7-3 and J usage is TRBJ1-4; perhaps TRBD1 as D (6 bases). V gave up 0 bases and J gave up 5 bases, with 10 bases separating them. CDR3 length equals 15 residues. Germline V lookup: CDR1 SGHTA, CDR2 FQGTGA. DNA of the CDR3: TGTGCCAGCAGCTTAACGGGACAACCCAATGAAAAACTGTTTTTT. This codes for CASSLTGQPNEKLFF. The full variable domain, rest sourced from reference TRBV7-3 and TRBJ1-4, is GAGVSQTPSNKVTEKGKYVELRCDPISGHTALYWYRQSLGQGPEFLIYFQGTGAADDSGLPNDRFFAVRPEGSVSTLKIQRTERGDSAVYLCASSLTGQPNEKLFFGSGTQLSVL.